A single T cell receptor (beta chain) is shown here with its context. Amplification of TCR beta CDR3 regions used RNA as the template. A first-round RT-PCR of the TCR CDR3 used the HTBI primer set. Each CDR3 protein gets one entry after TCRdb re-called the multiplex PCR reads with MiXCR. This table holds hundreds of thousands of distinct CDR3 sequences, about two fifths found once. CDR1 is DFQATT, CDR2 SNEGSKA, per germline (reference sequence). The CDR3 covers 12 residues. The V end was cut by 5 bases, the J end by 0 bases, with 5 bases between. The sample comes from a study of T cells in Graves' hyperthyroidism and ophthalmopathy.

V and J are TRBV20-1 and TRBJ1-3; no clear D. Sequencing was performed on blood. The sequence was obtained from a man younger than 35 with Graves' hyperthyroidism. The CDR3 DNA follows: TGCAGTGCTTCAGACTCTGGAAACACCATATATTTT. Translating gives CSASDSGNTIYF.